A selection of T cell receptor beta chains follows, all from one sample in a study of siplizumab effects on memory and regulatory T cells. Libraries were prepared by immunoSEQ multiplex PCR; TCRdb keeps only in-frame clonotypes and omits some of them. Of roughly 26,000 clones listed, roughly 82% were seen once; the top ten hold under 25%. Sample: memory CD4+ T cells sorted from blood. All receptors derive from a human donor in good health. CDR3s include the opening cysteine and the closing phenylalanine or tryptophan. A D gene is named only where the DNA matches it firmly. Clone sizes are given selectively: once, few, many, or a class where the clone is expanded.

d_call,j_call,cdr3_length,clone_size,v_call,cdr3_nt,cdr3_aa
-,TRBJ2-2,15,-,TRBV18,TGTGCCAGCTCACCACCGTCCGAGAACACCGGGGAGCTGTTTTTT,CASSPPSENTGELFF
-,TRBJ2-1,12,-,TRBV6-5,TGTGCCAGCTCGAGGTCGGGTAATGAGCAGTTCTTC,CASSRSGNEQFF
TRBD1,TRBJ1-2,14,-,TRBV28,TGTGCCAGCAGTTTCAGGGGGCGCAACTATGGCTACACCTTC,CASSFRGRNYGYTF
-,TRBJ1-1,15,-,TRBV19,TGTGCCAGTAGTACGCAGGGGATTGCGAACACTGAAGCTTTCTTT,CASSTQGIANTEAFF
TRBD2,TRBJ2-1,14,-,TRBV6-4,TGTGCCAGCAGTTTGACTAGCGGTCACAATGAGCAGTTCTTC,CASSLTSGHNEQFF
-,TRBJ1-1,14,-,TRBV7-9,TGTGCCAGCAGTACACAGAGGGATGGCACTGAAGCTTTCTTT,CASSTQRDGTEAFF
-,TRBJ2-5,14,-,TRBV5-6,TGTGCCAGCAGCTTGCGCACGCTTCGGGAGACCCAGTACTTC,CASSLRTLRETQYF
TRBD2,TRBJ2-5,17,few,TRBV2,TGTGCCAGCCAAGTGACAGTTCTAGCGGGGGGCCAAGAGACCCAGTACTTC,CASQVTVLAGGQETQYF
-,TRBJ1-1,14,-,TRBV5-1,TGCGCCAGCAGCGCGAGACAGGAGAACACTGAAGCTTTCTTT,CASSARQENTEAFF
-,TRBJ2-4,12,-,TRBV30,TGTGCCTGGAGTGTCAGTCAGAGCATTCAGTACTTC,CAWSVSQSIQYF
TRBD2,TRBJ2-2,16,-,TRBV18,TGTGCCAGCTCACCAACCGGGAGGGCCGTCGCCGGGGAGCTGTTTTTT,CASSPTGRAVAGELFF
-,TRBJ1-1,12,-,TRBV29-1,TGCAGCGTTGACAGGGGTCTCACTGAAGCTTTCTTT,CSVDRGLTEAFF
-,TRBJ2-7,13,few,TRBV6-5,TGTGCCAGCCATGAGGCAGGGGCCCACGAGCAGTACTTC,CASHEAGAHEQYF
TRBD2,TRBJ2-1,15,-,TRBV28,TGTGCCAGCAGCACGACTAGCGGGAGCGTTGATGAGCAGTTCTTC,CASSTTSGSVDEQFF
TRBD1,TRBJ1-2,15,once,TRBV7-2,TGTGCCAGCAGCTTAAGGGGCCCGACAGGGCATGGCTACACCTTC,CASSLRGPTGHGYTF
-,TRBJ2-1,14,-,TRBV4-2,TGTGCCAGCAGCCAAGTGGCTAGCGCAGGTGAGCAGTTCTTC,CASSQVASAGEQFF
TRBD1,TRBJ1-2,11,-,TRBV25-1,TGTGCCACGTCGACAGGGGATGGCTACACCTTC,CATSTGDGYTF
-,TRBJ2-7,13,-,TRBV7-8,TGTGCCAGCAGCTTAGTCGCAGTGAACGAGCAGTACTTC,CASSLVAVNEQYF
-,TRBJ1-1,14,-,TRBV28,TGTGCCAGCAGTTCCCTCGCGGACAGTTTGGAAGCTTTCTTT,CASSSLADSLEAFF
-,TRBJ1-3,15,-,TRBV30,TGTGCCTGGAGTGTACCCTCTCCCTCTGGAAACACCATATATTTT,CAWSVPSPSGNTIYF
-,TRBJ2-7,12,-,TRBV2,TGTGCCAGCTCGACGGATTCCTACGAGCAGTACTTC,CASSTDSYEQYF
-,TRBJ1-4,14,-,TRBV10-3,TGTGCCATCGCGTCCGGAACGGGGGACGAAAAACTGTTTTTT,CAIASGTGDEKLFF
-,TRBJ1-1,14,-,TRBV9,TGTGCCAGCAGCGTAACGGGGGCGGCCACTGAAGCTTTCTTT,CASSVTGAATEAFF
TRBD1,TRBJ1-1,18,-,TRBV9,TGTGCCAGCAGCGTAGACGGCGGGGGGACAGCCCGTCTAACTGAAGCTTTCTTT,CASSVDGGGTARLTEAFF
-,TRBJ2-5,13,-,TRBV7-3,TGTGCCAGCAGCTTCGGACTCCAAGAGACCCAGTACTTC,CASSFGLQETQYF
-,TRBJ2-1,13,-,TRBV10-3,TGTGCCTTGCGACGGACAGGGAGGGATGAGCAGTTCTTC,CALRRTGRDEQFF
-,TRBJ2-5,14,-,TRBV5-6,TGTGCCAGCAGCTCCAGACTAGGGGGGGAGACCCAGTACTTC,CASSSRLGGETQYF
-,TRBJ1-2,13,-,TRBV7-9,TGTGCCAGCAGCCTTACCGGGAATCGTGGCTACACCTTC,CASSLTGNRGYTF
-,TRBJ2-1,13,-,TRBV11-2,TGTGCCAGCAGCCAGACTCGCCCGGGCGAGCAGTTCTTC,CASSQTRPGEQFF
-,TRBJ1-1,13,-,TRBV28,TGTGCCAGCAGTTTCGTCAGATCCACTGAAGCTTTCTTT,CASSFVRSTEAFF
TRBD2,TRBJ2-3,16,-,TRBV9,TGTGCCAGCAGCCAAACCCCGGGAGGACCCACAGATACGCAGTATTTT,CASSQTPGGPTDTQYF
-,TRBJ2-7,12,-,TRBV28,TGTGCCAGCAGTTTCGGGTCGGGCGAGCAGTACTTC,CASSFGSGEQYF
-,TRBJ1-1,12,-,TRBV6-1,TGTGCCAGCAGCCGACGGGGCACTGAAGCTTTCTTT,CASSRRGTEAFF
-,TRBJ2-1,14,-,TRBV27,TGTGCCAGCAGTTTGCTACAGACGGGAGCGGAGCAGTTCTTC,CASSLLQTGAEQFF
-,TRBJ1-1,13,-,TRBV10-3,TGTGCCATCAGCCGGGGCGGGAACACTGAAGCTTTCTTT,CAISRGGNTEAFF